What follows describes a single T cell receptor (beta chain). What it binds is not known. These data originate in a study of CXCR3-negative and CXCR3-positive naive CD8 T cells. The wider study: Sequencing gave around 140 million TRB reads overall, about 1.5 +/- 0.3 million per library. Study-level results: Hydrophobicity of TRB CDR3s was greater in CXCR3-positive naive cells than in CXCR3-negative naive cells. With CXCR3 expression partially decreased after cryopreservation, most assays relied on fresh PBMCs. Both naive subsets had comparably high diversity; memory CD8+ cells much lower.

Cells that were CD45RO-CCR7+CD27+CD95- constituted naive CD8+ T cells. UMI-labeled TRB cDNA libraries were prepared by 5' RACE. After re-calling the 5' RACE reads, TCRdb lists one entry per CDR3 protein, DNA absent. The specimen's table records roughly 120,000 distinct CDR3 sequences. This CDR3 has 16 residues. Germline CDR1 and CDR2: SQVTM and ANQGSEA. What was sequenced was naive CXCR3+ CD8+ T cells from blood. Subset noted: CD45RO-CCR7+CD27+CD95- naive CD8+ T cells expressing CXCR3 (TNR3+). V usage is TRBV29-1 and J usage is TRBJ2-3; TCRdb names TRBD2, which stays unverified in the absence of DNA. The source of this sequence is a human donor in good health. Some clones in this sample may be carry-over from other donors' samples. The CDR3 here is CSAPPSQDAFTDTQYF.